Included here is one T cell receptor beta chain sequence, with context. The antigen is unknown. The data were obtained in a study of STAT5B mutations in CD4+ large granular lymphocyte leukemia. Notes on the study in general: Patient CD4-sorted repertoires stayed more clonal than healthy ones after leukemic-clone removal. Top patient clones used TRBV06 genes more often: 8/27 versus 2/35 in controls.

Generated by immunoSEQ multiplex PCR, the TCRdb table keeps only in-frame clones and is missing some. The sample yields approximately 30,000 clones, approximately 82% seen once. The V end was cut by 2 bases, the J end by 1 base, with 8 bases between. CDR3 length equals 14 residues. In germline, CDR1 is SEHNR, CDR2 FQNEAQ (reference sequence). Specimen: CD4+ T cells from blood buffy coats. This chain joins TRBV7-9 and TRBJ1-1; unclear D gene. The TCR was taken from a human donor in good health. CDR3 sequence (DNA): TGTGCCAGCAGCTTATGGCAGGCGAACACTGAAGCTTTCTTT. This gives the protein CASSLWQANTEAFF.